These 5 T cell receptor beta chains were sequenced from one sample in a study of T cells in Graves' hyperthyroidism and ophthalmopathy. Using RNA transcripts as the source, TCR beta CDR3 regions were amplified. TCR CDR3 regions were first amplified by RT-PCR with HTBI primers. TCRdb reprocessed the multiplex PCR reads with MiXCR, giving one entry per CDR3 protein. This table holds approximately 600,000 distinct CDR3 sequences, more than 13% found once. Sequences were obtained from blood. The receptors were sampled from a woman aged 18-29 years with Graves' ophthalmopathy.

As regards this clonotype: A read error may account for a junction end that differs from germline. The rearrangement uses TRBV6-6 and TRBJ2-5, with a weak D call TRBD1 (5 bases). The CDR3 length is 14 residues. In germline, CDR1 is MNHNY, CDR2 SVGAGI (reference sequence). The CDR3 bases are TGTGCCAGCAGTTACTCCGGCAGGGTGGAGATCCAGTACTTC. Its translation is CASSYSGRVEIQYF.

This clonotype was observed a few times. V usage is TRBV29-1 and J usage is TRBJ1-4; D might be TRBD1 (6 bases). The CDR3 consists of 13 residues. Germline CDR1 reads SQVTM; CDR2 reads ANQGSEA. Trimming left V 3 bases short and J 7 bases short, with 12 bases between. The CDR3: CSVDSGAGEKLFF. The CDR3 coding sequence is TGCAGCGTTGACTCAGGGGCCGGTGAAAAACTGTTTTTT. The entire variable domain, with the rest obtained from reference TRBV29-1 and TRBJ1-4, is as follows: SAVISQKPSRDICQRGTSLTIQCQVDSQVTMMFWYRQQPGQSLTLIATANQGSEATYESGFVIDKFPISRPNLTFSTLTVSNMSPEDSSIYLCSVDSGAGEKLFFGSGTQLSVL.

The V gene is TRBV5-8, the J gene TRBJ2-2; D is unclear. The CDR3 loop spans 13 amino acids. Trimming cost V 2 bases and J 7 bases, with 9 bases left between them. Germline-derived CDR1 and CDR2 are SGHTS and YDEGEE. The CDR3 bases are TGTGCCAGCAGCTTCAGGACCGGCGGGGAGCTGTTTTTT. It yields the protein CASSFRTGGELFF.

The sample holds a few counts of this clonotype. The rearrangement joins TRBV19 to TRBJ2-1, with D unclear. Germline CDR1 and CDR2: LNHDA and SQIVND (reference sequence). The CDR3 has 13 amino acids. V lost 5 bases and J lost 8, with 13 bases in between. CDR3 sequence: CASSSGPGYEQFF. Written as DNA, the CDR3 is TGTGCCAGTAGTTCCGGCCCCGGGTATGAGCAGTTCTTC.

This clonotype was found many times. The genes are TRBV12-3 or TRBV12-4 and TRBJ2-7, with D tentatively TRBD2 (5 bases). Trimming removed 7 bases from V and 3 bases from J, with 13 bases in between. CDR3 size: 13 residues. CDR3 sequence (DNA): TGTGCCAGCAATCCGAGTGAGGGCTACGAGCAGTACTTC. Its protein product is CASNPSEGYEQYF.